This T cell receptor beta chain was captured in a study of OX40 agonist ivuxolimab in advanced cancers. From germline, CDR1 is SGHVS and CDR2 FQNEAQ. V shed 4 bases, J shed 9 bases, and the junction held 10 bases outside the gene matches. The length of the CDR3 is 15 residues. The data were produced by immunoSEQ multiplex PCR, yet TCRdb's version contains in-frame clones alone and is incomplete. The repertoire holds approximately 90,000 clones, with around 85% as singletons. This rearrangement joins TRBV7-8 to TRBJ1-4; 8 bases agree with TRBD1. Source: CD4+ or CD8+ T cells sorted from blood, taken in a trial of the OX40 agonist ivuxolimab. The sequence was collected from an adult with an advanced solid tumor such as melanoma, head and neck, liver or kidney cancer. CDR3 in DNA: TGTGCCAGCAGCTGGGGCCGGGACAGGACTCAAAAACTGTTTTTT. Protein product: CASSWGRDRTQKLFF. The full variable domain, in which reference TRBV7-8 and TRBJ1-4 provide the parts outside the CDR3, is GAGVSQSPRYKVAKRGQDVALRCDPISGHVSLFWYQQALGQGPEFLTYFQNEAQLDKSGLPSDRFFAERPEGSVSTLKIQRTQQEDSAVYLCASSWGRDRTQKLFFGSGTQLSVL.